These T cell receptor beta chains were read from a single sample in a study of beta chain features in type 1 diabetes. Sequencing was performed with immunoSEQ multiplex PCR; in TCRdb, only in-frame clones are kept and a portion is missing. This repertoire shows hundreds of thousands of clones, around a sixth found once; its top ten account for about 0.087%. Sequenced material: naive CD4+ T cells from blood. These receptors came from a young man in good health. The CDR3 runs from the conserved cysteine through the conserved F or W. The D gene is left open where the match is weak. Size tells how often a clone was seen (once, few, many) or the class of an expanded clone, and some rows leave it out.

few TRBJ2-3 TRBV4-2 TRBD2 TGTGCCAGCAGCCGGACTAGCGGGAGTCTCGCAGATACGCAGTATTTT CASSRTSGSLADTQYF
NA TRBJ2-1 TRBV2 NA TGTGCCAGCAGGGCTTCTCCCAGCTCCTACAATGAGCAGTTCTTC CASRASPSSYNEQFF
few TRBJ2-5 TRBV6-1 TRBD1 TGTGCCAGCACGCCAGGGGGTAGGGAGACCCAGTACTTC CASTPGGRETQYF
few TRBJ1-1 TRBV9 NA TGTGCCAGCAGCGTATATTTGGGGGCCGGCGGGGCTGAAGCTTTCTTT CASSVYLGAGGAEAFF
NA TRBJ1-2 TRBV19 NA TGTGCCAGTAGAGCGGGTCCTCGCTACGGAGCTAACTATGGCTACACCTTC CASRAGPRYGANYGYTF
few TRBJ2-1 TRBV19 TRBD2 TGTGCCAGTAGTAGCGGGAGGTCAGGACCCCGGGTAGAGCAGTTCTTC CASSSGRSGPRVEQFF
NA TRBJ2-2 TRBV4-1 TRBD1 TGCGCCAGCAGCCCTGGACAGGGGCGCTTTTCCGGGGAGCTGTTTTTT CASSPGQGRFSGELFF
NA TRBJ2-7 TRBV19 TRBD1 TGTGCCAGTAGTATGACCGGGACAGGGCCGTACGAGCAGTACTTC CASSMTGTGPYEQYF
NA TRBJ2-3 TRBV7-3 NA TGTGCCAGCAGCTTGTGGGGGGATACGCAGTATTTT CASSLWGDTQYF
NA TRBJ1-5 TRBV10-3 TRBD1 TGTGCCATCAGTGAGTCGACAGGGACCAATCAGCCCCAGCATTTT CAISESTGTNQPQHF
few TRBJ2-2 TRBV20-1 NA TGCAGTGCTAGCCCGACCGGGGAGCTGTTTTTT CSASPTGELFF
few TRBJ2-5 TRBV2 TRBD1 TGTGCCAGCACCCCCCGGACAGGGGAGCACCAAGAGACCCAGTACTTC CASTPRTGEHQETQYF
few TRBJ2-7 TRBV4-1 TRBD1 TGCGCCAGCAGCCGGAACCGGGACAGCCAGCCCTACGAGCAGTACTTC CASSRNRDSQPYEQYF
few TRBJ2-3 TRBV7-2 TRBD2 TGTGCCAGCAGCTTTTCCGTAGCGGGGAACACAGATACGCAGTATTTT CASSFSVAGNTDTQYF
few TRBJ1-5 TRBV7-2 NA TGTGCCAGCAGCTTAAGGAGGGGGAGGTCCAATCAGCCCCAGCATTTT CASSLRRGRSNQPQHF
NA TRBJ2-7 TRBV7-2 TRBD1 TGTGCCAGCAGTCGCTCAGGGGGAGTCCCAATTAGAGAGCAGTACTTC CASSRSGGVPIREQYF
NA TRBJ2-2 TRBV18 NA TGTGCCAGCTCACCACTTCAAGCGGAGACGAACACCGGGGAGCTGTTTTTT CASSPLQAETNTGELFF
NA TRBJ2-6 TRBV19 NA TGTGCCAGTAGTATGTGGTCCTCTGGGGCCAACGTCCTGACTTTC CASSMWSSGANVLTF
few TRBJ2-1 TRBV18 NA TGTGCCAGCCGTTTGAATGAGCAGTTCTTC CASRLNEQFF
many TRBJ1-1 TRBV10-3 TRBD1 TGTGCCATCAGTGGTACAGGGGACACTGAAGCTTTCTTT CAISGTGDTEAFF
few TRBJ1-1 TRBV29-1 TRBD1 TGCAGCGTTGAAGTGGGACAGCACACTGAAGCTTTCTTT CSVEVGQHTEAFF
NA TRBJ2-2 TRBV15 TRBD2 TGTGCCACCAGCAGGGCAAGCGGGGGATACACCGGGGAGCTGTTTTTT CATSRASGGYTGELFF
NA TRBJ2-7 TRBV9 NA TGTGCCAGCAGCGTTAAGGCACACACCTACGAGCAGTACTTC CASSVKAHTYEQYF
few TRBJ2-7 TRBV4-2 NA TGTGCCAGCAGCCAAGATCGTAGATCCACCTACGAGCAGTACTTC CASSQDRRSTYEQYF
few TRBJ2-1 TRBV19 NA TGTGCCAGTAGTCAAGGTTGTAAGATATCTAGCACCCTCAATGAGCAGTTCTTC CASSQGCKISSTLNEQFF
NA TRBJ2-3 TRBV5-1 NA TGCGCCAGCAGCTTGGGGGACAGCACAGATACGCAGTATTTT CASSLGDSTDTQYF